The 24 T cell receptor beta chains presented below share a single source sample, sequenced in a study of blood T cell repertoires in COVID-19. Sequenced by immunoSEQ multiplex PCR; TCRdb stores in-frame clones only, minus some. The sample contains 200,000 to 300,000 clones, 70% to 90% of which appear only once. Sequenced: peripheral blood. The receptor set was obtained from a woman between 50 and 59 years old with acute or convalescent COVID-19.

Only one count was recorded for this clone. V is TRBV6-5 and J is TRBJ1-2, with no clear D. The CDR3 runs 15 residues. Germline CDR1 reads MNHEY; CDR2 reads SVGAGI. Trimming stripped 2 bases from V and 6 bases from J, with 16 bases between. In nucleotides, the CDR3 is TGTGCCAGCAGTTACCTAACGGGAGGGTTTAATGGCTACACCTTC. It is translated as CASSYLTGGFNGYTF.

The rearrangement joins TRBV28 to TRBJ1-2, with TRBD1 identical over 8 bases. The CDR3 is made up of 13 amino acids. The ends lost 6 bases at V and 7 bases at J; junction bases unmatched: 7. Germline loops: CDR1 MDHEN, CDR2 SYDVKM. CDR3 region: CASSLQGVSGYTF. The CDR3 DNA reads TGTGCCAGCAGCCTACAGGGGGTGTCTGGCTACACCTTC.

The gene calls are TRBV6-2 or TRBV6-3 and TRBJ1-2; no clear D. The germline CDR1 and CDR2 sequences are MNHEY and SVGEGT. The CDR3 extends over 16 amino acids. The ends were cut back, 2 bases at V and 4 bases at J, with 17 bases in the middle. The CDR3 spells CASSYRPGDAGYGYTF. The DNA for the CDR3 is TGTGCCAGCAGTTACCGACCCGGGGATGCTGGCTATGGCTACACCTTC.

The V call is TRBV28, the J call TRBJ2-1, with D possibly being TRBD1 (5 bases). Germline V gene sequence: CDR1 MDHEN, CDR2 SYDVKM. This CDR3 spans 13 amino acids. Trimming took 6 bases from V and 4 from J, leaving 10 bases between them. CDR3 region: CASSLDRYNEQFF. For the CDR3, the DNA is TGTGCCAGCAGCCTCGACAGATACAATGAGCAGTTCTTC. The whole variable domain, remainder taken from reference TRBV28 and TRBJ2-1, is DVKVTQSSRYLVKRTGEKVFLECVQDMDHENMFWYRQDPGLGLRLIYFSYDVKMKEKGDIPEGYSVSREKKERFSLILESASTNQTSMYLCASSLDRYNEQFFGPGTRLTVL.

The rearrangement links TRBV6-5 to TRBJ1-6; D ambiguous. CDR1 is MNHEY, CDR2 SVGAGI, per germline. Trimming took 6 bases from V and 10 from J, leaving 16 bases between them. The CDR3 consists of 14 residues. CDR3 in amino acids: CASSLGVVPSPLHF. The CDR3, as DNA: TGTGCCAGCAGCCTTGGAGTTGTCCCCTCACCCCTCCACTTT.

The count of this clone is one. The rearrangement links TRBV3-1 (or the pseudogene TRBV3-2) to TRBJ2-3, with D maybe TRBD2 (6 bases). V shed 4 bases and J shed 2 bases, with 13 bases lying between them. The CDR3 consists of 15 residues. Per germline, CDR1 LGHDT and CDR2 YNNKEL (reference sequence). CDR3 loop: CASSLGGFHTDTQYF. In DNA form, the CDR3 reads TGTGCCAGCAGCCTAGGAGGGTTCCACACAGATACGCAGTATTTT.

The rearrangement links TRBV3-1 (or the pseudogene TRBV3-2) to TRBJ2-3, with a possible D match to TRBD2 (6 bases). Trimming took off 4 bases at V and 6 bases at J, with 14 bases between the two ends. CDR3 size: 14 residues. CDR1 and CDR2 from the germline V gene are LGHDT and YNNKEL (reference sequence). CDR3 sequence reads: CASSPVRLVDTQYF. The CDR3 DNA sequence: TGTGCCAGCAGCCCCGTGAGACTAGTTGATACGCAGTATTTT.

The chain uses TRBV28 and TRBJ1-4, with 10 bases fitting TRBD1. Germline values: CDR1 MDHEN, CDR2 SYDVKM. The CDR3 length is 13 residues. Trimming took 7 bases from V and 8 from J; bases not matched to a gene: 4. The CDR3 bases are TGTGCCAGCAAGAGACAGGGGGCCGAAAAACTGTTTTTT. It yields the protein CASKRQGAEKLFF.

The V call is TRBV11-2, the J call TRBJ2-7; TRBD2 matches 11 bases. Germline V CDR1 and CDR2: SGHAT, FQNNGV. There are 16 residues in the CDR3. V trimming: 4 bases; J trimming: 5 bases; junction bases outside the gene matches: 10. The CDR3 nucleotides read TGTGCCAGCAGCTCGATAGCGGGAGGGCCGGTTCACGAGCAGTACTTC. Its protein product is CASSSIAGGPVHEQYF. The entire variable domain, with the rest obtained from reference TRBV11-2 and TRBJ2-7, is as follows: EAGVAQSPRYKIIEKRQSVAFWCNPISGHATLYWYQQILGQGPKLLIQFQNNGVVDDSQLPKDRFSAERLKGVDSTLKIQPAKLEDSAVYLCASSSIAGGPVHEQYFGPGTRLTVT.

This chain joins TRBV23-1 and TRBJ2-4; D perhaps matches TRBD1 (6 bases). TRBV23-1 is classed as an ORF, of uncertain function. This CDR3 has 14 amino acids. V was shortened by 4 bases and J by 1 base, with 8 bases between the two germline ends. The CDR3 reads CASSRTGAKNIQYF. CDR3 coding DNA: TGCGCCAGCAGTCGAACAGGGGCCAAAAACATTCAGTACTTC.

The genes are TRBV6-5 and TRBJ2-7, with D possibly TRBD1 on 6 matching bases. Germline V CDR1 and CDR2: MNHEY, SVGAGI. The CDR3 totals 15 residues. The ends were cut back, 8 bases at V and 4 bases at J, with 21 bases in the middle. CDR3 loop: CASGTPGHLEYEQYF. DNA for the CDR3: TGTGCCAGCGGGACCCCGGGACATTTGGAATACGAGCAGTACTTC.

The CDR3 DNA follows: TGTGCCAGCACCCCGACTAGGACCTCCAATCAGCCCCAGCATTTT. It encodes CASTPTRTSNQPQHF. The gene calls are TRBV7-8 and TRBJ1-5; D is ambiguous. V was shortened by 7 bases and J by 3 bases, with 16 bases between the two germline ends. The length of the CDR3 is 15 residues. Per germline, CDR1 SGHVS and CDR2 FQNEAQ. Full variable domain (outside the CDR3, taken from reference TRBV7-8 and TRBJ1-5): GAGVSQSPRYKVAKRGQDVALRCDPISGHVSLFWYQQALGQGPEFLTYFQNEAQLDKSGLPSDRFFAERPEGSVSTLKIQRTQQEDSAVYLCASTPTRTSNQPQHFGDGTRLSIL.

V gene TRBV19 combines with J gene TRBJ2-7; TRBD2 matches 7 bases. Losses at the gene ends were 4 bases for V and 4 bases for J; bases not matched to a gene: 7. Germline-derived CDR1 and CDR2 are LNHDA and SQIVND (reference sequence). There are 14 residues in the CDR3. For the CDR3, the DNA is TGTGCCAGTAGTACTTCTAGCGGATATTACGAGCAGTACTTC. The encoded protein is CASSTSSGYYEQYF.

This clone was seen a handful of times. The chain carries TRBV6-6 and TRBJ2-7; 11 bases agree with TRBD2. Germline V gene lookup returns CDR1 MNHNY and CDR2 SVGAGI (reference sequence). This CDR3 contains 14 residues. V lost 6 bases to trimming and J lost 4 bases; unmatched junction nucleotides: 5. CDR3 sequence reads: CASRPTSGTYEQYF. In DNA, the CDR3 is TGTGCCAGCAGACCGACTAGCGGGACTTACGAGCAGTACTTC.

The chain has TRBV5-1 and TRBJ2-1; weak D call: TRBD2 (7 bases). Germline V gene sequence: CDR1 SGHRS, CDR2 YFSETQ. CDR3 length: 16 residues. Trimming stripped 0 bases from V and 6 bases from J, with 16 bases between. Here the CDR3 DNA reads TGCGCCAGCAGCTTGGAGGGGGGGACACCCCTCAATGAGCAGTTCTTC. Amino acid sequence: CASSLEGGTPLNEQFF.

This clone turned up a few times. V usage is TRBV6-5 and J usage is TRBJ2-7; 9 bases are a match to TRBD2. Germline CDR1 MNHEY, CDR2 SVGAGI. CDR3 length equals 15 residues. V trimming: 2 bases; J trimming: 1 base; junction bases outside the gene matches: 3. The CDR3 DNA reads TGTGCCAGCAGTTACGCTAGCGGGATTTCCTACGAGCAGTACTTC. It codes for CASSYASGISYEQYF.

This clone was picked up a small number of times. This chain joins TRBV9 and TRBJ2-1; the match to TRBD1 covers 7 bases. Trimming took 3 bases from V and 2 from J; bases not matched to a gene: 5. Germline V gives CDR1 SGDLS, CDR2 YYNGEE. The CDR3 length is 15 residues. CDR3 sequence (DNA): TGTGCCAGCAGCGACGAGGGGGCTGCCTACAATGAGCAGTTCTTC. Encoded protein: CASSDEGAAYNEQFF. The entire variable domain, with the rest obtained from reference TRBV9 and TRBJ2-1, is as follows: DSGVTQTPKHLITATGQRVTLRCSPRSGDLSVYWYQQSLDQGLQFLIQYYNGEERAKGNILERFSAQQFPDLHSELNLSSLELGDSALYFCASSDEGAAYNEQFFGPGTRLTVL.

The chain employs TRBV3-1 (or the pseudogene TRBV3-2) and TRBJ2-3; D gene unclear. With 4 bases removed from V and 0 bases from J, the gap between germline ends came to 8 bases. Per the germline V gene, CDR1 is LGHDT and CDR2 is YNNKEL (reference sequence). The CDR3 sequence is 14 residues long. CDR3 amino acids: CASSPVSSTDTQYF. CDR3 in DNA: TGTGCCAGCAGCCCCGTCTCTAGCACAGATACGCAGTATTTT.

This clone has a handful of counts. J is TRBJ1-6 and V is TRBV5-1, with a tentative D call TRBD1 (6 bases). There are 15 residues in the CDR3. Trimming shortened V by 0 bases and J by 7 bases, and 11 bases separated the two germline ends. Per germline, CDR1 SGHRS and CDR2 YFSETQ. The CDR3 DNA reads TGCGCCAGCAGCTTGGGACAGGTGGTAAATTCACCCCTCCACTTT. Its protein is CASSLGQVVNSPLHF.

This sequence joins TRBV2 and TRBJ2-2; 15 positions agree with TRBD2. J was trimmed by 6 bases and V by 5 bases; bases with no gene match: 7. The CDR3 consists of 17 residues. CDR1 is SNHLY, CDR2 FYNNEI, per germline. The CDR3 sequence: CASSLGLAGGGAGELFF. The CDR3 DNA reads as TGTGCCAGCAGTCTGGGACTAGCGGGAGGAGGTGCCGGGGAGCTGTTTTTT. Variable domain in full (rest from reference TRBV2 and TRBJ2-2): EPEVTQTPSHQVTQMGQEVILRCVPISNHLYFYWYRQILGQKVEFLVSFYNNEISEKSEIFDDQFSVERPDGSNFTLKIRSTKLEDSAMYFCASSLGLAGGGAGELFFGEGSRLTVL.

The chain has TRBV7-6 and TRBJ2-3, with 10 bases matching TRBD2. The V and J ends lost 4 bases and 3 bases, in that order; junction bases with no gene match: 16. Germline V CDR1 and CDR2: SGHVS, FNYEAQ. The CDR3 spans 19 residues. CDR3 DNA sequence: TGTGCCAGCAGCTCTGGCAGGTCTAGCGGGAGAAGGACGACAGATACGCAGTATTTT. Translating gives CASSSGRSSGRRTTDTQYF. The full variable domain, its missing parts supplied by reference TRBV7-6 and TRBJ2-3, is GAGVSQSPRYKVTKRGQDVALRCDPISGHVSLYWYRQALGQGPEFLTYFNYEAQQDKSGLPNDRFSAERPEGSISTLTIQRTEQRDSAMYRCASSSGRSSGRRTTDTQYFGPGTRLTVL.

This chain uses TRBV7-3 with TRBJ2-5, with D perhaps TRBD1 (6 bases). This CDR3 comprises 14 residues. The V and J ends lost 2 bases and 1 base respectively, with 8 bases between them. Germline V gives CDR1 SGHTA, CDR2 FQGTGA. CDR3 region: CASSLQGFQETQYF. CDR3 bases: TGTGCCAGCAGCTTACAGGGGTTCCAAGAGACCCAGTACTTC.

The chain uses TRBV13 and TRBJ1-1; 9 bases align to TRBD1. With 3 bases clipped from V and 4 bases from J, the junction kept 6 bases outside the gene matches. The CDR3 totals 15 residues. CDR1 PRHDT and CDR2 FYEKMQ come from the germline V gene (reference sequence). The CDR3 protein is CASSFHRGRLTEAFF. CDR3 DNA sequence: TGTGCCAGCAGCTTCCACAGGGGGCGACTCACTGAAGCTTTCTTT.

This rearrangement joins TRBV4-3 to TRBJ1-1; no firm D call. Germline CDR1 and CDR2: LGHNA and YSLEER. Trimming removed 0 bases at V and 5 bases at J, with 13 bases between. The CDR3 spans 15 residues. DNA for the CDR3: TGCGCCAGCAGCCAAGATCTAGGCCGTGGGACTGAAGCTTTCTTT. Protein: CASSQDLGRGTEAFF.